This TCR beta chain was documented in a study of cytomegalovirus exposure and HLA in healthy donors. Germline loops: CDR1 SGHDT, CDR2 YYEEEE. CDR3 length: 14 amino acids. Trimming took off 1 base at V and 3 bases at J, with 8 bases between the two ends. This clone occurred once. The data were produced by immunoSEQ multiplex PCR, yet TCRdb's version contains in-frame clones alone and is incomplete. The sample consists of a few hundred thousand clones, around 90% of them appearing once. The chain has TRBV5-6 and TRBJ1-5, with D possibly matching TRBD1 (6 bases). Material for sequencing was PBMCs. This receptor was identified in a woman in her late teens or twenties in good health and CMV-seronegative. The CDR3 nucleotides read TGTGCCAGCAGCTTGCAGGGGTACAATCAGCCCCAGCATTTT. This translates into CASSLQGYNQPQHF.